A single sample gave rise to the 18 T cell receptor beta chains below, sequenced in a study of T cells in Graves' hyperthyroidism and ophthalmopathy. Template material for amplifying TCR beta CDR3 regions consisted of RNA transcripts. The TCR CDR3 was amplified in a first-round RT-PCR using the HTBI primer set. TCRdb redid the calling of the multiplex PCR reads with MiXCR, one entry per CDR3 protein. The profile shows just over 550,000 distinct CDR3 sequences, roughly 50% of them singletons. Sequenced input: peripheral blood or thyroid tissue (not recorded which). These receptors were taken from a woman under 30 with Graves' hyperthyroidism.

As to this clonotype: One end of the junction varies from germline; a read error may be responsible. V and J are TRBV11-2 and TRBJ2-2; 9 positions match TRBD1. Germline V CDR1 and CDR2: SGHAT, FQNNGV. CDR3 length: 17 residues. CDR3 nucleotides: TGTGCCAGCAGCAGATCAACAGGGGGCGTCGGAACCGGGGAGCTGTCTTGG. Its translation: CASSRSTGGVGTGELSW.

The V gene is TRBV25-1, the J gene TRBJ1-5; weak D call: TRBD1 (6 bases). Germline CDR1 and CDR2: MGHDK and SYGVNS. CDR3 size: 15 residues. Trimming removed 9 bases from V and 3 bases from J, with 18 bases in between. As DNA, the CDR3 is TGTGCCAGTAGTAGGAGACAGGAAAACAATCAGCCCCAGCATTTT. As protein: CASSRRQENNQPQHF. Together with reference TRBV25-1 and TRBJ1-5, the CDR3 gives the full variable domain: EADIYQTPRYLVIGTGKKITLECSQTMGHDKMYWYQQDPGMELHLIHYSYGVNSTEKGDLSSESTVSRIRTEHFPLTLESARPSHTSQYLCASSRRQENNQPQHFGDGTRLSIL.

On this clonotype itself: One base away lies a much larger clone, so this may be a sequencing read error. The chain employs TRBV7-8 and TRBJ2-5; D is unresolved. Germline V gene data show CDR1 as SGHVS and CDR2 as FQNEAQ. This CDR3 is 15 amino acids long. Here the CDR3 reads CASSVTIGFQGTQYF. CDR3 nucleotide sequence: TGTGCCAGCAGTGTAACGATAGGATTCCAAGGGACCCAGTACTTC. Based on the CDR3 plus reference TRBV7-8 and TRBJ2-5, the full variable domain is GAGVSQSPRYKVAKRGQDVALRCDPISGHVSLFWYQQALGQGPEFLTYFQNEAQLDKSGLPSDRFFAERPEGSVSTLKIQRTQQEDSAVYLCASSVTIGFQGTQYFGPGTRLLVL.

This chain links TRBV7-3 with TRBJ2-5, with 11 bases fitting TRBD1. Germline V lookup: CDR1 SGHTA, CDR2 FQGTGA. The CDR3 is 15 residues long. J was trimmed by 5 bases and V by 6 bases; bases with no gene match: 8. CDR3 in DNA: TGTGCCAGCAGTTTGCCGGGACAGGGGGTGGAGACCCAGTACTTC. It yields the protein CASSLPGQGVETQYF.

V is TRBV7-9 and J is TRBJ2-5; the match to TRBD2 covers 8 bases. The CDR3 is made up of 14 amino acids. The germline gives CDR1 SEHNR, CDR2 FQNEAQ (reference sequence). V lost 5 bases, J lost 5 bases, and 7 bases stayed unmatched. CDR3 in amino acids: CASSAGLGAETQYF. The CDR3 nucleotides are TGTGCCAGCAGCGCGGGACTAGGGGCCGAGACCCAGTACTTC.

This clonotype showed up many times. This chain links TRBV2 with TRBJ2-5; D perhaps matches TRBD2 (6 bases). CDR1 is SNHLY, CDR2 FYNNEI, per germline. V gave up 4 bases and J gave up 5 bases, with 17 bases separating them. The CDR3 sequence is 15 residues long. The CDR3 is CASSAGLPSGETQYF. CDR3 nucleotide sequence: TGTGCCAGCAGTGCCGGACTACCGAGTGGTGAGACCCAGTACTTC.

This chain links TRBV10-3 with TRBJ1-1; possible D gene TRBD1, 5 bases. The CDR3 is 14 residues long. In germline, CDR1 is ENHRY, CDR2 SYGVKD. Trimming took off 9 bases at V and 7 bases at J, with 21 bases between the two ends. Here the CDR3 reads CAILQAGGKGEAFF. In DNA, the CDR3 is TGTGCCATTCTTCAAGCTGGGGGGAAGGGTGAAGCTTTCTTT.

Details on this clonotype: The junction departs from the called germline gene at one end, perhaps through a read error. The gene calls are TRBV2 and TRBJ2-7; D not certain. CDR1 and CDR2 (germline): SNHLY, FYNNEI. This CDR3 has 14 amino acids. Written as DNA, the CDR3 is TGTGCCAGCAGGAAGTCAGGCTCACTCGACGAGCGGTACTTC. Translated: CASRKSGSLDERYF. The variable domain in full, with the rest retrieved from reference TRBV2 and TRBJ2-7, is EPEVTQTPSHQVTQMGQEVILRCVPISNHLYFYWYRQILGQKVEFLVSFYNNEISEKSEIFDDQFSVERPDGSNFTLKIRSTKLEDSAMYFCASRKSGSLDERYFGPGTRLTVT.

The chain is built from TRBV6-5 and TRBJ2-5; 9 bases align to TRBD2. Germline V gene lookup returns CDR1 MNHEY and CDR2 SVGAGI. The CDR3 is made up of 16 amino acids. V was clipped by 0 bases and J by 2 bases; unmatched bases: 4. Written as DNA, the CDR3 is TGTGCCAGCAGTTACTCGAGTAGCGGGGGACAAGAGACCCAGTACTTC. Encoded protein: CASSYSSSGGQETQYF.

V is TRBV12-3 or TRBV12-4 and J is TRBJ2-5; D may match TRBD1 or TRBD2 (6 bases each). The V and J ends lost 6 bases and 7 bases respectively, with 18 bases between them. The CDR3 extends over 14 amino acids. The CDR3 sequence is CASSPDRLEGTQYF. Written as DNA, the CDR3 is TGTGCCAGCAGCCCTGACAGGTTGGAGGGGACCCAGTACTTC.

The chain has TRBV20-1 and TRBJ2-2, with D perhaps matching TRBD2 (5 bases). CDR1 is DFQATT and CDR2 is SNEGSKA in the germline V gene (reference sequence). V was pared by 6 bases and J by 2 bases, with 10 bases between. The CDR3 runs to 13 residues. In nucleotides, the CDR3 is TGCAGTGCGTCGGACTTTAACACCGGGGAGCTGTTTTTT. As protein: CSASDFNTGELFF.

In this sample, this clonotype turned up a few times. This chain uses TRBV7-9 with TRBJ1-4, with 9 nucleotides matching TRBD1. The CDR3 is 16 residues long. Germline loops: CDR1 SEHNR, CDR2 FQNEAQ (reference sequence). With 5 bases clipped from V and 5 bases from J, the junction kept 9 bases outside the gene matches. CDR3 bases: TGTGCCAGCAGCCTCTTACCGGGACAGGGAAATGAAAAACTGTTTTTT. This gives the protein CASSLLPGQGNEKLFF.

This chain connects TRBV20-1 to TRBJ2-5; a possible D gene is TRBD2 (7 bases). V lost 1 base and J 5 bases, leaving 20 bases between the germline ends. The CDR3 runs to 16 residues. From germline, CDR1 is DFQATT and CDR2 SNEGSKA (reference sequence). The CDR3 DNA reads as TGCAGTGCTAGAGGAGGTGGGAGGGGGACCCAGGAGACCCAGTACTTC. It codes for CSARGGGRGTQETQYF.

This chain links TRBV4-3 with TRBJ2-7; D is unresolved. V dropped 0 bases and J dropped 6 bases, with 15 bases sitting between them. There are 15 residues in the CDR3. Germline lookup yields CDR1 LGHNA and CDR2 YSLEER. The CDR3 sequence: CASSQDHSHTIEQYF. The CDR3 region has the DNA TGCGCCAGCAGCCAAGACCACAGCCATACCATCGAGCAGTACTTC.

For this clonotype: This likely comes from a read error, as the CDR3 has no conserved phenylalanine or tryptophan at its end. The rearrangement uses TRBV2 and TRBJ1-2, with TRBD1 identical over 8 bases. The germline V gene encodes CDR1 SNHLY and CDR2 FYNNEI. The V and J ends lost 3 bases and 2 bases, in that order; junction bases with no gene match: 5. The CDR3 is made up of 15 amino acids. The chain's CDR3 is CASSDRQGRNYGYTL. The CDR3 nucleotides read TGTGCCAGCAGTGACCGACAGGGGAGGAACTATGGCTACACCCTC.

The chain couples TRBV20-1 to TRBJ2-5; D may be TRBD1 (5 bases). CDR1 and CDR2 from the germline V gene are DFQATT and SNEGSKA (reference sequence). This CDR3 is built from 14 residues. Trimming took 1 base from V and 1 from J, leaving 10 bases between them. CDR3 sequence reads: CSARARQGQETQYF. The CDR3 DNA is TGCAGTGCTAGAGCGAGGCAGGGCCAAGAGACCCAGTACTTC.

This clonotype was counted ten times or more. V and J are TRBV7-9 and TRBJ1-5; the D is unclear. The CDR3 is made up of 12 amino acids. CDR1 is SEHNR and CDR2 is FQNEAQ in the germline V gene (reference sequence). Trimming took 6 bases from V and 4 from J, leaving 7 bases between them. In nucleotides, the CDR3 is TGTGCCAGCAGACTGGGAAATCAGCCCCAGCATTTT. Translation gives CASRLGNQPQHF.

The sample holds one count of this clonotype. The chain recombines TRBV11-2 with TRBJ1-4; the D gene is possibly TRBD1 (5 bases). V dropped 0 bases and J dropped 7 bases, with 15 bases sitting between them. Germline-derived CDR1 and CDR2 are SGHAT and FQNNGV. The CDR3 contains 16 residues. The CDR3 spells CASSLDYPRVGEKLFF. The CDR3 DNA is TGTGCCAGCAGCTTAGATTACCCCAGGGTGGGTGAAAAACTGTTTTTT.